One and the same sample provided the 11 T cell receptor beta chains below, sequenced in a study of blood T cell repertoires in COVID-19. Profiled with immunoSEQ multiplex PCR; TCRdb holds only in-frame clones, not every one. The sample carries fewer than 90,000 clones, around 75% recorded once. Material: peripheral blood. Source of these receptors: a man in his sixties or seventies with COVID-19, enrolled during active disease.

The chain recombines TRBV7-3 with TRBJ1-2; 9 bases are shared with TRBD1. The V and J ends lost 5 bases and 13 bases, in that order; junction bases with no gene match: 8. Germline V gene lookup returns CDR1 SGHTA and CDR2 FQGTGA. The CDR3 is 12 residues long. The CDR3 coding sequence is TGTGCCAGCAGCCCTGGACAGGGGCTTTCCACCTTC. Amino acid sequence: CASSPGQGLSTF. Using reference TRBV7-3 and TRBJ1-2 for the parts outside the CDR3, the full variable domain is GAGVSQTPSNKVTEKGKYVELRCDPISGHTALYWYRQSLGQGPEFLIYFQGTGAADDSGLPNDRFFAVRPEGSVSTLKIQRTERGDSAVYLCASSPGQGLSTFGSGTRLTVV.

The chain combines TRBV4-1 with TRBJ1-5; D is ambiguous. The CDR3 is 15 residues long. V shed 0 bases and J shed 3 bases, with 9 bases lying between them. Germline CDR1 MGHRA, CDR2 YSYEKL. The CDR3, as DNA: TGCGCCAGCAGCCAAGAACAGCTGGACAATCAGCCCCAGCATTTT. Translation: CASSQEQLDNQPQHF.

The chain employs TRBV10-3 and TRBJ1-1; the D gene is possibly TRBD1 (6 bases). The CDR3 runs 13 residues. The V gene lost 6 bases and the J gene lost 1 base, with 9 bases spanning the gap. The germline gives CDR1 ENHRY, CDR2 SYGVKD. The CDR3 reads CAISRTENTEAFF. CDR3 nucleotide sequence: TGTGCCATCAGCCGGACAGAGAACACTGAAGCTTTCTTT.

The chain recombines TRBV7-6 with TRBJ2-3; a weak D match, TRBD1 (6 bases). The V end lost 4 bases, the J end lost 3 bases, and 14 bases lay between the germline ends. The CDR3 is 15 residues long. Germline values: CDR1 SGHVS, CDR2 FNYEAQ. As DNA, the CDR3 is TGTGCCAGCAGCTGGACCGGGACAAAAACAGATACGCAGTATTTT. Translation: CASSWTGTKTDTQYF.

This clone was counted between two and nine times. This chain uses TRBV4-1 with TRBJ2-5; 9 nucleotides agree with TRBD1. The CDR3 is made up of 17 amino acids. From germline, CDR1 is MGHRA and CDR2 YSYEKL. The ends lost 4 bases at V and 4 bases at J; junction bases unmatched: 13. The CDR3 DNA reads as TGCGCCAGCAGCCCGAGGGATGGACAGGGGTTAGCAGAGACCCAGTACTTC. Protein sequence: CASSPRDGQGLAETQYF.

The rearrangement links TRBV30 to TRBJ2-1; TRBD1 agrees at 10 bases. The CDR3 is made up of 17 amino acids. CDR1 GTSNPN and CDR2 SVGIG come from the germline V gene (reference sequence). V was pared by 5 bases and J by 9 bases, with 19 bases of the junction left unmatched. The CDR3 DNA follows: TGTGCCTGGGGTAAGGGACAGGGGTGGACACACACAGGTGAGCAGTTCTTC. Residues: CAWGKGQGWTHTGEQFF.

The chain carries TRBV19 and TRBJ1-2; unclear D gene. The CDR3 length is 16 residues. V shed 6 bases and J shed 2 bases, with 19 bases lying between them. Germline V gives CDR1 LNHDA, CDR2 SQIVND (reference sequence). The CDR3 DNA is TGTGCCAGTAGAGGAGCAAAAGGACTGTTAAACTATGGCTACACCTTC. Translated: CASRGAKGLLNYGYTF.

This clone turned up a few times. The chain employs TRBV9 and TRBJ1-2; possible D gene TRBD1, 6 bases. The CDR3 loop spans 14 amino acids. Trimming took 1 base from V and 1 from J, leaving 8 bases between them. Germline values: CDR1 SGDLS, CDR2 YYNGEE. This chain's CDR3 is CASSVTGNNYGYTF. The CDR3 DNA reads TGTGCCAGCAGCGTAACAGGGAATAACTATGGCTACACCTTC.

The V gene is TRBV5-1, the J gene TRBJ1-5, with 7 bases matching TRBD1. J lost 7 bases, V lost 4 bases, and 8 bases had no gene match. CDR1 is SGHRS, CDR2 YFSETQ, per germline. CDR3 length: 14 amino acids. For the CDR3, the DNA is TGCGCCAGCAGCGAGGAAGGGGGCAGACAGCCCCAGCATTTT. Its translation is CASSEEGGRQPQHF.

This rearrangement joins TRBV3-1 (or the pseudogene TRBV3-2) to TRBJ1-3; 7 bases are a match to TRBD1. This CDR3 is 14 amino acids long. Germline values: CDR1 LGHDT, CDR2 YNNKEL (reference sequence). Trimming took 11 bases from V and 4 from J; bases not matched to a gene: 11. The CDR3 sequence: CAAGEGTVGNTIYF. The CDR3 region has the DNA TGTGCCGCGGGTGAGGGGACAGTGGGAAACACCATATATTTT.

The V call is TRBV10-1, the J call TRBJ2-1; unclear D gene. The length of the CDR3 is 13 residues. Germline CDR1 and CDR2: WNHNN and SYGVQD (reference sequence). V was cut by 2 bases and J by 7 bases, with 9 bases left in between. The CDR3 reads CASSERYGNEQFF. CDR3 coding DNA: TGCGCCAGCAGTGAGCGATACGGTAATGAGCAGTTCTTC.